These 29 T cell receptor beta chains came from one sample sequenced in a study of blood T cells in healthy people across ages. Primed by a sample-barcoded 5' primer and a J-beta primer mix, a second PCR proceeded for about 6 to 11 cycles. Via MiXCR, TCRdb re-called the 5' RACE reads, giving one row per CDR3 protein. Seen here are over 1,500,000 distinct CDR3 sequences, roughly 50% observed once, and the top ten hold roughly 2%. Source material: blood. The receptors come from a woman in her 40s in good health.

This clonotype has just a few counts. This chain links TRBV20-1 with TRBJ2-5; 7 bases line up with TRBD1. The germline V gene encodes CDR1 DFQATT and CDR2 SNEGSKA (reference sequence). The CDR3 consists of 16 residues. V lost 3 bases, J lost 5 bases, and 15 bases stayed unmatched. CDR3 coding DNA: TGCAGTGCTAGTCCAGGGGGAATTGGGTATGGCGAGACCCAGTACTTC. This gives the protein CSASPGGIGYGETQYF.

In nucleotides, the CDR3 is TGTGCCAGCAGCCAGGGACTTCTTTCGACCCAGTACTTC. Encoded protein: CASSQGLLSTQYF. This chain links TRBV7-2 with TRBJ2-7; weak D call: TRBD2 (6 bases). The end of the DNA fits TRBJ2-5 better, so the J call may be wrong. The CDR3 sequence is 13 residues long. Germline CDR1 SGHTA, CDR2 FQGNSA.

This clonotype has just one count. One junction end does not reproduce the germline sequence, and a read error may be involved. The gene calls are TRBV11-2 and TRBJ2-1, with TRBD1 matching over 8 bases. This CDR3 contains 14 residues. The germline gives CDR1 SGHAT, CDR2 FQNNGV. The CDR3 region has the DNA TGTGTCAGCAGCGATGGACAGGGTAGGGATGAGCAGTTCTTC. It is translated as CVSSDGQGRDEQFF.

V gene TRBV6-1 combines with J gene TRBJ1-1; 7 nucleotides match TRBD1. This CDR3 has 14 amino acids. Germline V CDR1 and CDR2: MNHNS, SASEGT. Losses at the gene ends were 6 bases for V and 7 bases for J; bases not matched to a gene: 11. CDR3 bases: TGTGCCAGCAGGATGGGGACAGACGACCTTGAAGCTTTCTTT. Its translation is CASRMGTDDLEAFF.

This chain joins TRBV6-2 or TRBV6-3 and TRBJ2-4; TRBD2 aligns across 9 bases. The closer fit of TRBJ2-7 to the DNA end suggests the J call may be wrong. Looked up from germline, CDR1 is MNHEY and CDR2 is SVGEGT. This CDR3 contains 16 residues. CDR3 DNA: TGTGCCAGCAGTTACTCGAAAGCGGGGGGATCCTACGAGCAGTACTTC. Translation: CASSYSKAGGSYEQYF.

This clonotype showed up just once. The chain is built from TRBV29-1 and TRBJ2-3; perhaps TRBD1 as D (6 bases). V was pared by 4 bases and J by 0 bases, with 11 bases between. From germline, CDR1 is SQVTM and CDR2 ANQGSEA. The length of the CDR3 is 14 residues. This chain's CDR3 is CSVGGPGSTDTQYF. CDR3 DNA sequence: TGCAGCGTTGGGGGGCCGGGAAGCACAGATACGCAGTATTTT.

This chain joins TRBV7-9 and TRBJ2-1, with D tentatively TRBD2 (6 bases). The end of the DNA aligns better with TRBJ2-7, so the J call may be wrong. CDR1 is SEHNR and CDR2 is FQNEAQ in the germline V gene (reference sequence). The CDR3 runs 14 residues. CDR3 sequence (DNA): TGTGCCAGCAAAGAAGGAGGGCAGTACAATGAGCAGTACTTC. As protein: CASKEGGQYNEQYF.

The CDR3 DNA is TGTGCCAGCAGTTACGCCAGACAGGGACGTTTGGGCTACACCTTC. Translation: CASSYARQGRLGYTF. This chain connects TRBV6-5 to TRBJ1-2, with 7 nucleotides matching TRBD1. Trimming took 2 bases from V and 8 from J; bases not matched to a gene: 11. The germline V gene has CDR1 MNHEY and CDR2 SVGAGI. The CDR3 covers 15 residues.

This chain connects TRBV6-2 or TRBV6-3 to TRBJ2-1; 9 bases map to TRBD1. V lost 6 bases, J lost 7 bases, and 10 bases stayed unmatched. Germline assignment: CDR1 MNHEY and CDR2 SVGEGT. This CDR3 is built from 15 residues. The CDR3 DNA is TGTGCCAGCAGACCTCCGGGACAGGGTTTGAATGAGCAGTTCTTC. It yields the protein CASRPPGQGLNEQFF.

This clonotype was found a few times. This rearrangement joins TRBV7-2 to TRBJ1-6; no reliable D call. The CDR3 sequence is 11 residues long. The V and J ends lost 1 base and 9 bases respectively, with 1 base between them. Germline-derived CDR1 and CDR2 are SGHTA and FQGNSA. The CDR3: CASSLVSPLHF. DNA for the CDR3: TGTGCCAGCAGCTTAGTTTCACCCCTCCACTTT. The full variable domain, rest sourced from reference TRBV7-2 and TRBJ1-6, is GAGVSQSPSNKVTEKGKDVELRCDPISGHTALYWYRQSLGQGLEFLIYFQGNSAPDKSGLPSDRFSAERTGGSVSTLTIQRTQQEDSAVYLCASSLVSPLHFGNGTRLTVT.

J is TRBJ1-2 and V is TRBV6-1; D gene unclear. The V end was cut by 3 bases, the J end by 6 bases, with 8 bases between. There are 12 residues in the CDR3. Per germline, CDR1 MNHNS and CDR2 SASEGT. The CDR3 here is CASSEGRNGYTF. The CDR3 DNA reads TGTGCCAGCAGTGAGGGCAGAAATGGCTACACCTTC.

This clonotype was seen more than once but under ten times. DNA of the CDR3: TGCGCCAGCAGCTCCTGGTCAGGGACAAGGGTCTACGAGCAGTACTTC. This sequence encodes CASSSWSGTRVYEQYF. The chain has TRBV5-1 and TRBJ2-7; TRBD1 might be the D (6 bases). V shed 3 bases and J shed 3 bases, with 19 bases lying between them. This CDR3 region has 16 residues. In germline, CDR1 is SGHRS, CDR2 YFSETQ.

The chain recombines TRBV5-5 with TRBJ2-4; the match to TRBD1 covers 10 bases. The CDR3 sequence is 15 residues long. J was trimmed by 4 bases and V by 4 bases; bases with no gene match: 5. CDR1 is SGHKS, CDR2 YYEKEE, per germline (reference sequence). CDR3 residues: CASSPSGQGKNIQYF. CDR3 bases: TGTGCCAGCAGCCCCTCGGGACAGGGGAAAAACATTCAGTACTTC.

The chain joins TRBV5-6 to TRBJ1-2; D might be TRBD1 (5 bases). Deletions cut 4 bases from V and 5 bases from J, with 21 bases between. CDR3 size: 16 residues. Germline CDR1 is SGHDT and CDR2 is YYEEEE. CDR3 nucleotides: TGTGCCAGCAGCCCAGGTGGACCTAGATCAGGGTATGGCTACACCTTC. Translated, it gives CASSPGGPRSGYGYTF.

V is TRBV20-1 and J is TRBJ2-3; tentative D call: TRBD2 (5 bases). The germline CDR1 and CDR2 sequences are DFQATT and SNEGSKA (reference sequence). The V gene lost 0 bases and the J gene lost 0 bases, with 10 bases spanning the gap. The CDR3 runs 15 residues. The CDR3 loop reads CSARESGFSTDTQYF. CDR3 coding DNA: TGCAGTGCTAGAGAGAGCGGCTTTAGCACAGATACGCAGTATTTT.

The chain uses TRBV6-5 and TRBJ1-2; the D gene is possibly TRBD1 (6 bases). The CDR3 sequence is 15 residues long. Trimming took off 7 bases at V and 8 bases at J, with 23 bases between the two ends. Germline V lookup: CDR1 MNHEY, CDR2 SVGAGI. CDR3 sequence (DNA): TGTGCCAGCATCCAGGACAGCCTAACAACCCGGGGCTACACCTTC. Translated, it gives CASIQDSLTTRGYTF.

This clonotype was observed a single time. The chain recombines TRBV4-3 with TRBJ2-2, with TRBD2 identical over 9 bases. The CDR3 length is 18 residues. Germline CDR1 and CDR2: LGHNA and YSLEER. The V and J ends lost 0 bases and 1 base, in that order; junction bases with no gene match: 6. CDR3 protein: CASSQDFRREGNTGELFF. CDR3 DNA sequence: TGCGCCAGCAGCCAAGATTTTCGGCGGGAGGGGAACACCGGGGAGCTGTTTTTT.

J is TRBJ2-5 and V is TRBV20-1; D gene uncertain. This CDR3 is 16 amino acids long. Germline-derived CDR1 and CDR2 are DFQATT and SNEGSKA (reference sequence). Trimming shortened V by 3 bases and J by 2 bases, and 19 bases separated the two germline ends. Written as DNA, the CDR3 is TGCAGTGCTAGTCCTGCCGTTGGGGTGGCACAAGAGACCCAGTACTTC. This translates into CSASPAVGVAQETQYF.

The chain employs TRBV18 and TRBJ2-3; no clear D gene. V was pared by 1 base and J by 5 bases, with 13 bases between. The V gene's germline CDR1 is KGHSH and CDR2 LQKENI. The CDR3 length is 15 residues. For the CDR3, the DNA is TGTGCCAGCTCACCACGGGTAGGGTCGGAAGATACGCAGTATTTT. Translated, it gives CASSPRVGSEDTQYF.

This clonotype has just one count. For the CDR3, the DNA is TGCAGTGCTAGAGATATAGAGAGGACTAACCAGCAGTTCTTC. This codes for CSARDIERTNQQFF. The V call is TRBV20-1, the J call TRBJ2-1; D is possibly TRBD2 (6 bases). The V gene lost 0 bases and the J gene lost 11 bases, with 17 bases spanning the gap. This CDR3 has 14 amino acids. Germline V gene sequence: CDR1 DFQATT, CDR2 SNEGSKA (reference sequence).

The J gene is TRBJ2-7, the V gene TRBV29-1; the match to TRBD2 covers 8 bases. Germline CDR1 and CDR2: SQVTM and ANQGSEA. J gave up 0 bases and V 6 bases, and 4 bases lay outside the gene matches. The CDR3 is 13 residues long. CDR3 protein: CSVRGGFSYEQYF. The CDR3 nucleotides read TGCAGCGTCCGCGGGGGGTTCTCCTACGAGCAGTACTTC.

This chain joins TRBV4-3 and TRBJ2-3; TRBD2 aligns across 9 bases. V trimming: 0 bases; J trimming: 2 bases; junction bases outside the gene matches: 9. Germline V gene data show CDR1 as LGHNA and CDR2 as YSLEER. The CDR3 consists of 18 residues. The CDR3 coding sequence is TGCGCCAGCAGCCAAGATCGAGGGCTAGCGGGACTCACAGATACGCAGTATTTT. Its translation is CASSQDRGLAGLTDTQYF.

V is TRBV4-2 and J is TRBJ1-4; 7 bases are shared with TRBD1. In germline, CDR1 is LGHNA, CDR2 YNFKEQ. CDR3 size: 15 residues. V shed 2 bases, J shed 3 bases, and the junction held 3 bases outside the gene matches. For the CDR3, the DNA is TGTGCCAGCAGCCAAACACAGGGGCCTAATGAAAAACTGTTTTTT. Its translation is CASSQTQGPNEKLFF.

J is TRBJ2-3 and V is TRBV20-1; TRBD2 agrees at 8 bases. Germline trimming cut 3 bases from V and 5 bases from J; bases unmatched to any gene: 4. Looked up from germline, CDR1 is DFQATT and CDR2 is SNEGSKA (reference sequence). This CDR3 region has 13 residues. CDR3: CSARPLAGDTQYF. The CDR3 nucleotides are TGCAGTGCTAGGCCGCTAGCGGGAGATACGCAGTATTTT.

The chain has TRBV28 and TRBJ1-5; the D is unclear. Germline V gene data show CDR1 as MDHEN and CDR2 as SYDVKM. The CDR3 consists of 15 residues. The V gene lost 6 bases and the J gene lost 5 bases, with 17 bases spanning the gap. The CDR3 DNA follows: TGTGCCAGCAGCGAGCACGGGGTTCAGGATCAGCCCCAGCATTTT. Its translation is CASSEHGVQDQPQHF.

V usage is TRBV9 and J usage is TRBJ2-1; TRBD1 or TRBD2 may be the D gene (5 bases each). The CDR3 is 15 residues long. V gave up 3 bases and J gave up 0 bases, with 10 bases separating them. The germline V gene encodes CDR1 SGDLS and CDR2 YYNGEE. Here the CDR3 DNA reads TGTGCCAGCAGCGCCGGGGCCAACTCCTACAATGAGCAGTTCTTC. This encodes CASSAGANSYNEQFF.

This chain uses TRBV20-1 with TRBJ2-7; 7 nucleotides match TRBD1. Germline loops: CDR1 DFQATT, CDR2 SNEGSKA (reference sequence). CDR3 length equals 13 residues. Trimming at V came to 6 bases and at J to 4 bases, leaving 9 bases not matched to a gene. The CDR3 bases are TGCAGTGCCCGCACGGCAGGGGGTTACGAGCAGTACTTC. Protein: CSARTAGGYEQYF.

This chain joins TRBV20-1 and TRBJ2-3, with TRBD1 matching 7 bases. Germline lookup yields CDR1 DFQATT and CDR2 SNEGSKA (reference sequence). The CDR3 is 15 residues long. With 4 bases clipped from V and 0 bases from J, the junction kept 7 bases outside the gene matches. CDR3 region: CSAIKGGDSTDTQYF. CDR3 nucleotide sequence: TGCAGTGCTATTAAAGGGGGCGATAGCACAGATACGCAGTATTTT.

The CDR3 is CASSTTGTGTNYGYTF. CDR3 nucleotide sequence: TGTGCCAGCAGTACGACCGGGACAGGGACTAACTATGGCTACACCTTC. The chain carries TRBV6-6 and TRBJ1-2; TRBD1 aligns across 9 bases. From germline, CDR1 is MNHNY and CDR2 SVGAGI (reference sequence). V shed 5 bases and J 0 bases; nucleotides not matched to a gene: 7. The CDR3 length is 16 residues.